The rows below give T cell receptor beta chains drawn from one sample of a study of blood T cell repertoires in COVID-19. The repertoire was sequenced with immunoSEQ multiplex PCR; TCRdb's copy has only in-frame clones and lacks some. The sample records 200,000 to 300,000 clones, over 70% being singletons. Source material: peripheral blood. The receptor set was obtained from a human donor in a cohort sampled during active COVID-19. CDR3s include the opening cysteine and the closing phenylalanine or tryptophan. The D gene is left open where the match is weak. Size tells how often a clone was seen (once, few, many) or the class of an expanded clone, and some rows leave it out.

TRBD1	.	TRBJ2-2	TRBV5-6	CASSPADRTNTGELFF	TGTGCCAGCAGCCCGGCGGACAGGACGAACACCGGGGAGCTGTTTTTT
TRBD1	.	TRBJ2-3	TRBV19	CASTQGARLASTDTQYF	TGTGCCAGTACCCAGGGGGCCAGGCTTGCTAGCACAGATACGCAGTATTTT
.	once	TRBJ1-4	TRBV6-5	CASSAGGKLFF	TGTGCCAGCAGCGCTGGAGGAAAACTGTTTTTT
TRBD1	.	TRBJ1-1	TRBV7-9	CASSRDSRNTEAFF	TGTGCCAGCAGCAGGGACAGTCGGAACACTGAAGCTTTCTTT
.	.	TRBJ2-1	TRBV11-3	CASSVTFRGGTEQFF	TGTGCCAGCAGCGTGACCTTCCGTGGAGGCACTGAGCAGTTCTTC
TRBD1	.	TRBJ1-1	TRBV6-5	CASRSGGGRNTEAFF	TGTGCCAGCAGGTCAGGGGGAGGCAGGAACACTGAAGCTTTCTTT
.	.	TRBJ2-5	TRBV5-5	CASSLGERETQYF	TGTGCCAGCAGTCTGGGAGAGAGAGAGACCCAGTACTTC
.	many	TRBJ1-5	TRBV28	CASSRNQPQHF	TGTGCCAGCAGCCGTAATCAGCCCCAGCATTTT
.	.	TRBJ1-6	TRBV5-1	CASSDGTNNSPLHF	TGCGCCAGCAGCGACGGGACTAATAATTCACCCCTCCACTTT
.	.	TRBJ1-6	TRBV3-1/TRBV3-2	CASSQEQGLGSPLHF	TGTGCCAGCAGCCAAGAACAGGGCTTGGGTTCACCCCTCCACTTT
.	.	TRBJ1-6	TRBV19	CASSIDRGADGNSPLHF	TGTGCCAGTAGTATAGACAGGGGCGCGGATGGGAATTCACCCCTCCACTTT
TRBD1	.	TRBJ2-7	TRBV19	CASSLIQGDEQYF	TGTGCCAGTAGTTTAATACAGGGGGACGAGCAGTACTTC
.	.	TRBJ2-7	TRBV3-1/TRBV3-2	CASSQDSGLDEQYF	TGTGCCAGCAGCCAAGATTCCGGGTTAGACGAGCAGTACTTC
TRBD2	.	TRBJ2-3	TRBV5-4	CASSPGGGPADTQYF	TGTGCCAGCAGCCCGGGGGGGGGTCCCGCAGATACGCAGTATTTT
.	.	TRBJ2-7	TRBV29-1	CSALVSSYEQYF	TGCAGCGCCCTTGTTAGCTCCTACGAGCAGTACTTC
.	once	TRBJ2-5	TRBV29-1	CSVLRQPQETQYF	TGCAGCGTCCTCAGACAGCCTCAAGAGACCCAGTACTTC
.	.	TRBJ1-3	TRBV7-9	CASSSTVSGNTIYF	TGTGCCAGCAGCTCCACAGTCTCTGGAAACACCATATATTTT
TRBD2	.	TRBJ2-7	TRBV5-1	CASSLSGGSNEQYF	TGCGCCAGCAGCCTTAGCGGGGGTTCTAACGAGCAGTACTTC
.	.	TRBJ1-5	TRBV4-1	CASSQGWNQPQHF	TGCGCCAGCAGCCAGGGCTGGAATCAGCCCCAGCATTTT
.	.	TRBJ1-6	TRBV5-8	CASPVVGRYNSPLHF	TGTGCCAGCCCAGTGGTTGGGCGTTATAATTCACCCCTCCACTTT
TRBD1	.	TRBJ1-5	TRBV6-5	CASSSLGTGAQPQHF	TGTGCCAGCAGTTCCCTCGGGACAGGGGCCCAGCCCCAGCATTTT
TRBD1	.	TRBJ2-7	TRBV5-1	CASHPGTGKPTYEQYF	TGCGCCAGCCATCCAGGGACAGGGAAACCCACCTACGAGCAGTACTTC
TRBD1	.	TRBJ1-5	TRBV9	CASSAGQGGGLSNQPQHF	TGTGCCAGCAGCGCCGGACAGGGCGGGGGTCTGAGCAATCAGCCCCAGCATTTT
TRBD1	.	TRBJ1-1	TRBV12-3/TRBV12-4	CASSFVRGPVRF	TGTGCCAGCAGTTTTGTCAGGGGGCCCGTTCGTTTT
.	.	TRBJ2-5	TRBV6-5	CASSSPRSSQETQYF	TGTGCCAGCAGTTCCCCTAGGAGTAGCCAAGAGACCCAGTACTTC
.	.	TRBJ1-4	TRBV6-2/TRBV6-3	CASSTRGFANEKLFF	TGTGCCAGCAGTACCAGGGGCTTTGCTAATGAAAAACTGTTTTTT
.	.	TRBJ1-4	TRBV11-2	CASSLRGNRENNDAKLFF	TGTGCCAGCAGCTTAAGAGGGAACAGGGAAAATAACGACGCAAAACTGTTTTTT
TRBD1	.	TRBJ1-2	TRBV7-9	CASTRGGSAGYTF	TGTGCCAGCACCCGAGGGGGCTCGGCCGGCTACACCTTC
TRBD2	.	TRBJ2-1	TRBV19	CASTPPGAGRKNEQFF	TGTGCCAGTACTCCACCCGGAGCGGGAAGGAAAAATGAGCAGTTCTTC
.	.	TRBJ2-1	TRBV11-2	CASSSSTEQFF	TGTGCCAGCAGCTCTAGTACGGAGCAGTTCTTC
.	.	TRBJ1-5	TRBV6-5	CASSTGMRNQPQHF	TGTGCCAGCAGTACAGGGATGCGCAATCAGCCCCAGCATTTT
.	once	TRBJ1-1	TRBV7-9	CASSLLGGSNTEAFF	TGTGCCAGCAGCTTATTGGGGGGGTCGAACACTGAAGCTTTCTTT
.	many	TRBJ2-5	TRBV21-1	CASSKLETSVNLGKTQYF	TGTGCCAGCAGCAAATTAGAGACTAGCGTAAATCTGGGAAAGACCCAGTACTTC
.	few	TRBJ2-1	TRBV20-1	CSARLVSEQFF	TGCAGTGCTCGACTAGTTTCTGAGCAGTTCTTC
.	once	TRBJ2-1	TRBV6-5	CASREAGYNEQFF	TGTGCCAGCAGGGAGGCGGGATACAATGAGCAGTTCTTC
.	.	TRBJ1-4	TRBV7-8	CASSSRTSGSNEKLFF	TGTGCCAGCAGTTCAAGGACCAGCGGTTCTAATGAAAAACTGTTTTTT
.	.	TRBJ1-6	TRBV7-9	CASSLQGRGSPLHF	TGTGCCAGCAGCCTCCAGGGGAGAGGTTCACCCCTCCACTTT
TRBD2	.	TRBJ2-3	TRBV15	CATSRSGGPTDTQYF	TGTGCCACCAGCAGAAGCGGGGGGCCCACAGATACGCAGTATTTT
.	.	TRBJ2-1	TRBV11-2	CASSLSAGSPSPIHNEQFF	TGTGCCAGCAGCTTATCGGCGGGTTCCCCTTCCCCAATTCACAATGAGCAGTTCTTC
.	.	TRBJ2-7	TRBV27	CASSFSGEQNYYEQYF	TGTGCCAGCAGTTTTAGTGGCGAGCAGAACTACTACGAGCAGTACTTC
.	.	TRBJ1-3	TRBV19	CASSSIRSFSISGNTIYF	TGTGCCAGTAGCAGTATTAGGAGTTTCTCAATCTCTGGAAACACCATATATTTT
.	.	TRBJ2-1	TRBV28	CASSLSRFSSNEQFF	TGTGCCAGCAGTTTATCACGGTTTAGCTCTAATGAGCAGTTCTTC
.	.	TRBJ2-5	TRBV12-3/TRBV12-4	CASSAGRETQYF	TGTGCCAGCAGTGCGGGGAGAGAGACCCAGTACTTC
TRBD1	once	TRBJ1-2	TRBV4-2	CASSQDLRRDRTPYGYTF	TGTGCCAGCAGCCAAGATCTCCGCCGGGACAGGACTCCCTATGGCTACACCTTC
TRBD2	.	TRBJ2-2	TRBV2	CASGQTSGTYTGELFF	TGTGCCAGCGGTCAGACTAGCGGGACCTACACCGGGGAGCTGTTTTTT
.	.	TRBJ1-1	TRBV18	CASSPQRGQTEAFF	TGTGCCAGCTCACCTCAAAGAGGACAGACTGAAGCTTTCTTT
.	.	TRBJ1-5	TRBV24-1	CATQKEAFGNQPQHF	TGTGCCACCCAGAAAGAGGCTTTCGGCAATCAGCCCCAGCATTTT
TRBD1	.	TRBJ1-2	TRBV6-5	CASSRDRESIYGYTF	TGTGCCAGCAGCCGGGACAGGGAGTCGATCTATGGCTACACCTTC
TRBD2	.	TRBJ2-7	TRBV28	CASKRGGLYEQYF	TGTGCCAGCAAGCGGGGTGGCCTCTACGAGCAGTACTTC
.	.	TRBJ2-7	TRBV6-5	CASSYSLSEQYF	TGTGCCAGCAGTTACTCTCTCTCCGAGCAGTACTTC
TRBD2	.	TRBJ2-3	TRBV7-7	CASSSGLAGGDTQYF	TGTGCTAGCAGCTCGGGACTAGCGGGAGGAGATACGCAGTATTTT
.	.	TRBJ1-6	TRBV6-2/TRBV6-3	CASSSSAPGVSSPLHF	TGTGCCAGCAGCTCCTCCGCCCCGGGGGTCTCCTCACCCCTCCACTTT
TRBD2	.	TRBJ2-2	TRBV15	CATSRMGLAAGELFF	TGTGCCACCAGCAGGATGGGACTAGCGGCCGGGGAGCTGTTTTTT
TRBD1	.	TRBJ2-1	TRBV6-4	CASSSRVQGARNNEQFF	TGTGCCAGCAGTTCCCGGGTACAGGGGGCACGAAACAATGAGCAGTTCTTC
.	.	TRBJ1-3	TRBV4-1	CASSQVPQGTFQGNTIYF	TGCGCCAGCAGCCAAGTACCACAGGGTACTTTCCAGGGAAACACCATATATTTT
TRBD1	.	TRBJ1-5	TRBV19	CATLGQGYSNQPQHF	TGTGCCACTCTCGGACAGGGATATAGCAATCAGCCCCAGCATTTT
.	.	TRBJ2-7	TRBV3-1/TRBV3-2	CASRGGGQTSYEQYF	TGTGCCAGCAGGGGAGGCGGGCAGACGTCCTACGAGCAGTACTTC
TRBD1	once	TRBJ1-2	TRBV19	CASSLNGQDYGYTF	TGTGCCAGTAGCTTAAATGGACAGGACTATGGCTACACCTTC